These 5 T cell receptor beta chains share one sample of origin, sequenced in a study of blood T cell repertoires in COVID-19. Clones were sequenced by immunoSEQ multiplex PCR, and TCRdb holds only the in-frame ones, with some missing. The sample comprises about 100,000 clones, 88% of which are singletons, and about 6.8% rests with the top ten. What was sequenced was peripheral blood. All receptors derive from a man aged 45-65 years with active or convalescent COVID-19.

This chain joins TRBV27 and TRBJ2-1; no clear D. This CDR3 comprises 13 residues. Per the germline V gene, CDR1 is MNHEY and CDR2 is SMNVEV (reference sequence). V was shortened by 6 bases and J by 10 bases, with 16 bases between the two germline ends. CDR3 nucleotide sequence: TGTGCCAGCAGCTCTACCCTCCTAGTGGAGCAGTTCTTC. Amino acid sequence: CASSSTLLVEQFF.

The chain is built from TRBV7-8 and TRBJ1-1, with 10 bases fitting TRBD1. The V gene end was trimmed by 5 bases and the J gene end by 8 bases; junction bases not matched to a gene: 5. There are 13 residues in the CDR3. Looked up from germline, CDR1 is SGHVS and CDR2 is FQNEAQ. This CDR3 is CASSLDRGREAFF. CDR3 DNA: TGTGCCAGCAGCCTCGACAGGGGGCGCGAAGCTTTCTTT.

The V gene is TRBV18, the J gene TRBJ2-3, with 12 nucleotides matching TRBD2. Germline V lookup: CDR1 KGHSH, CDR2 LQKENI. The CDR3 is made up of 17 amino acids. J was trimmed by 2 bases and V by 5 bases; bases with no gene match: 8. The CDR3 coding sequence is TGTGCCAGCTCAAGACTAGCGGGAGTGGGGGTCACAGATACGCAGTATTTT. Translating gives CASSRLAGVGVTDTQYF.

The genes are TRBV3-1 (or the pseudogene TRBV3-2) and TRBJ1-6; TRBD1 matches 9 bases. The CDR3 runs 14 residues. Trimming removed 5 bases from V and 7 bases from J; junction bases left unmatched: 3. CDR1 and CDR2 (germline): LGHDT, YNNKEL (reference sequence). CDR3 amino acids: CASSGTGYNSPLHF. CDR3 in DNA: TGTGCCAGCAGCGGGACAGGGTACAATTCACCCCTCCACTTT.

In DNA, the CDR3 is TGCAGCGTTGGCCGGGGAGGGCATGGCTACACCTTC. Translation gives CSVGRGGHGYTF. This chain links TRBV29-1 with TRBJ1-2; D ambiguous. The ends were cut back, 4 bases at V and 6 bases at J, with 12 bases in the middle. This CDR3 is built from 12 residues. Germline V gives CDR1 SQVTM, CDR2 ANQGSEA.